This passage covers 29 T cell receptor beta chains from one sample sequenced in a study of human T cells and chemical hapten exposure. TCRdb analysed the RACE reads with MiXCR anew, one entry per CDR3 protein. The sample carries more than 250,000 distinct CDR3 sequences, roughly 7.4% recorded once. Time point of the sample: pre-sensitization, week 0. This sample's treatment: therapeutic diphenylcyclopropenone sensitization with weekly scalp DPC. The sequenced sample was whole blood, obtained in connection with sensitization to the hapten diphenylcyclopropenone (DPC). The receptors originated from a man aged 18 to 30 with alopecia areata. Some clones in this sample may be carry-over from other donors' samples.

This clonotype appeared a few times. J is TRBJ2-3 and V is TRBV18; 9 nucleotides agree with TRBD1. This CDR3 has 14 residues. Per germline, CDR1 KGHSH and CDR2 LQKENI. Trimming at V came to 3 bases and at J to 5 bases, leaving 3 bases not matched to a gene. This CDR3 reads CASSPTGGGDTQYF. Written as DNA, the CDR3 is TGTGCCAGCTCACCCACAGGGGGCGGAGATACGCAGTATTTT.

This clonotype was observed a handful of times. This rearrangement joins TRBV6-2 or TRBV6-3 to TRBJ2-3; 8 bases match TRBD1. The length of the CDR3 is 15 residues. Germline loops: CDR1 MNHEY, CDR2 SVGEGT. Trimming cost V 6 bases and J 7 bases; bases outside gene matches: 12. CDR3 coding DNA: TGTGCCAGCAGCCCCTATCAGGGGGCGAAAAATACGCAGTATTTT. It yields the protein CASSPYQGAKNTQYF.

This clonotype has a count of ten or more. The V call is TRBV9, the J call TRBJ2-7; 8 bases agree with TRBD1. CDR1 is SGDLS and CDR2 is YYNGEE in the germline V gene. Trimming took 3 bases from V and 5 from J; bases not matched to a gene: 7. The CDR3 consists of 14 residues. CDR3 sequence reads: CASSGPDREHEQYF. The CDR3 bases are TGTGCCAGCAGCGGACCGGACAGGGAGCACGAGCAGTACTTC.

This clonotype was counted at least ten times. The chain uses TRBV7-6 and TRBJ1-1; D is unclear. V was clipped by 0 bases and J by 1 base, with 9 bases between them. CDR1 and CDR2 (germline): SGHVS, FNYEAQ. The CDR3 sequence is 15 residues long. The DNA for the CDR3 is TGTGCCAGCAGCTTAGCGGTTTCCGAGAACACTGAAGCTTTCTTT. This encodes CASSLAVSENTEAFF.

This clonotype has a handful of counts. The chain has TRBV28 and TRBJ1-1; a weak D match, TRBD1 (5 bases). This CDR3 has 13 amino acids. From germline, CDR1 is MDHEN and CDR2 SYDVKM. Between the trimmed V and J ends, which lost 5 bases and 3 bases, there was a span of 10 bases. DNA for the CDR3: TGTGCCAGCAGTGGGGACCCCGACACTGAAGCTTTCTTT. This sequence encodes CASSGDPDTEAFF.

The V call is TRBV11-2, the J call TRBJ1-6, with a tentative D call TRBD1 (6 bases). From germline, CDR1 is SGHAT and CDR2 FQNNGV. Trimming removed 5 bases at V and 7 bases at J, with 15 bases between. CDR3 size: 15 residues. DNA for the CDR3: TGTGCCAGCAGCCTGTGGACAGCCACCAATTCACCCCTCCACTTT. Encoded protein: CASSLWTATNSPLHF.

In its sample, this clonotype was seen a few times. The rearrangement links TRBV29-1 to TRBJ2-4, with 7 positions matching TRBD1. CDR1 is SQVTM, CDR2 ANQGSEA, per germline. This CDR3 has 15 residues. Losses at the gene ends were 7 bases for V and 2 bases for J; bases not matched to a gene: 11. The CDR3 loop is CSARGGWSSKNIQYF. DNA for the CDR3: TGCAGCGCACGAGGGGGCTGGAGCTCCAAAAACATTCAGTACTTC.

This chain uses TRBV10-3 with TRBJ2-7, with 9 positions matching TRBD2. Germline lookup yields CDR1 ENHRY and CDR2 SYGVKD. The trim removed 4 bases at V and 6 bases at J, leaving 7 bases unmatched. The CDR3 sequence is 14 residues long. The CDR3 nucleotides are TGTGCCATCAGTGCTCCCCAGCGGGGGGCCGAGCAGTACGTC. Protein: CAISAPQRGAEQYV.

V is TRBV10-3 and J is TRBJ1-1; weak D call: TRBD1 (6 bases). Trimming stripped 3 bases from V and 4 bases from J, with 15 bases between. This CDR3 is built from 15 residues. CDR1 ENHRY and CDR2 SYGVKD come from the germline V gene. DNA of the CDR3: TGTGCCATCAGTGATTCAAACAGGGCGGGCACTGAAGCTTTCTTT. Translating gives CAISDSNRAGTEAFF.

This clonotype occurred a few times. This chain links TRBV11-2 with TRBJ1-6; weak D call: TRBD1 (6 bases). CDR3 size: 20 residues. V lost 3 bases to trimming and J lost 7 bases, with 28 bases between them. Germline CDR1 reads SGHAT; CDR2 reads FQNNGV. CDR3 amino acids: CASSFLNRDSRSLRNSPLHF. Here the CDR3 DNA reads TGTGCCAGCAGCTTCTTGAACAGGGACTCCCGCTCTCTGCGCAATTCACCCCTCCACTTT.

This clonotype was seen at least ten times. The J gene is TRBJ2-2, the V gene TRBV29-1, with 11 bases identical to TRBD1. Germline CDR1 is SQVTM and CDR2 is ANQGSEA. V trimming: 7 bases; J trimming: 3 bases; junction bases outside the gene matches: 4. The CDR3 contains 14 residues. CDR3 residues: CSAGQGVDTGELFF. CDR3 in DNA: TGCAGCGCGGGACAGGGGGTCGACACCGGGGAGCTGTTTTTT.

This clonotype was detected only a few times. J is TRBJ1-4 and V is TRBV4-3; 7 nucleotides line up with TRBD1. This CDR3 region has 15 residues. The V segment lost 1 base and the J segment 5 bases; nucleotides outside the gene matches: 4. Germline CDR1 reads LGHNA; CDR2 reads YSLEER. CDR3 in amino acids: CASSQGTGTNEKLFF. CDR3 DNA: TGCGCCAGCAGCCAAGGGACAGGCACCAATGAAAAACTGTTTTTT.

Comments on this clonotype: One base away lies a much larger clone, so this may be a sequencing read error. This chain joins TRBV10-3 and TRBJ2-1; 14 positions agree with TRBD2. CDR3 length: 17 residues. Germline-derived CDR1 and CDR2 are ENHRY and SYGVKD. The CDR3 bases are TGTACCATCAGCGAGACTAGCGGGGGGGCCGACTACAATGAGCAGTTCTTC. This encodes CTISETSGGADYNEQFF.

This clonotype was found many times. The genes are TRBV4-1 and TRBJ1-1, with 9 bases aligning to TRBD1. The CDR3 is 15 amino acids. The ends lost 1 base at V and 5 bases at J; junction bases unmatched: 5. CDR1 is MGHRA, CDR2 YSYEKL, per germline. The CDR3 sequence: CASSQAQGAVTEAFF. CDR3 DNA: TGCGCCAGCAGCCAAGCACAGGGGGCGGTTACTGAAGCTTTCTTT.

The table lists this clonotype with a few counts. The J gene is TRBJ2-2, the V gene TRBV6-6, with 8 bases aligning to TRBD1. This CDR3 contains 15 residues. V dropped 5 bases and J dropped 3; count of bases not matched to a gene: 5. CDR1 is MNHNY and CDR2 is SVGAGI in the germline V gene (reference sequence). The CDR3 region has the DNA TGTGCCAGCAGTCAGCAGGGGGCGGACACCGGGGAGCTGTTTTTT. Translating it yields CASSQQGADTGELFF.

In this sample, this clonotype turned up a few times. The chain has TRBV6-2 or TRBV6-3 and TRBJ2-7, with D maybe TRBD1 (5 bases). The CDR3 length is 16 residues. Germline loops: CDR1 MNHEY, CDR2 SVGEGT. Trimming left V 2 bases short and J 3 bases short, with 17 bases between. The CDR3 nucleotides are TGTGCCAGCAGTTACGGGGCTCCGACGCAAAGCTACGAGCAGTACGTC. It specifies CASSYGAPTQSYEQYV.

V is TRBV6-2 or TRBV6-3 and J is TRBJ2-2; weak D call: TRBD1 (8 bases). V was cut by 4 bases and J by 2 bases, with 14 bases left in between. There are 16 residues in the CDR3. Germline V gene lookup returns CDR1 MNHEY and CDR2 SVGEGT. CDR3 loop: CASSSTGGENTGELFF. The CDR3 DNA reads TGTGCCAGCAGTTCCACAGGGGGGGAAAACACCGGGGAGCTGTTTTTT.

This clonotype was detected only a few times. The rearrangement joins TRBV24-1 to TRBJ2-1, with a weak D call TRBD1 (6 bases). CDR1 is KGHDR, CDR2 SFDVKD, per germline. V lost 0 bases to trimming and J lost 2 bases, with 10 bases between them. This CDR3 region has 16 residues. The CDR3 DNA sequence: TGTGCCACCAGTGATTTGGCGCCAGGGGCCTACAATGAGCAGTTCTTC. It encodes CATSDLAPGAYNEQFF.

At least ten counts were recorded for this clonotype. V is TRBV7-2 and J is TRBJ1-4, with D possibly TRBD1 on 5 matching bases. V was cut by 2 bases and J by 3 bases, with 16 bases left in between. The CDR3 contains 17 residues. Germline CDR1 and CDR2: SGHTA and FQGNSA. The DNA of the CDR3 is TGTGCCAGCAGCTTATGGGACTCTGGCTTTGCTAATGAAAAACTGTTTTTT. Translated: CASSLWDSGFANEKLFF.

Remarks on this clonotype: At one end the junction does not follow the germline gene, possibly because of a read error. The chain combines TRBV18 with TRBJ1-1; no reliable D call. CDR1 KGHSH and CDR2 LQKENI come from the germline V gene. This CDR3 region has 15 residues. The chain's CDR3 is CVSSQNYEQNTEAFF. The CDR3 DNA sequence: TGTGTCAGCTCACAAAACTACGAACAGAACACTGAAGCTTTCTTT.

This clonotype was seen repeatedly, ten times or more. The V and J genes are TRBV14 and TRBJ2-3; TRBD2 might be the D (7 bases). This CDR3 contains 15 residues. The germline CDR1 and CDR2 sequences are SGHDN and FVKESK. The V end was cut by 1 base, the J end by 5 bases, with 13 bases between. In DNA form, the CDR3 reads TGTGCCAGCAGCCAAGTTGGGGGGGCCGGAGATACGCAGTATTTT. Translation gives CASSQVGGAGDTQYF.

Turning to this clonotype: Sequence at one end of the junction differs from germline and may be a read error. The chain is built from TRBV7-9 and TRBJ1-1; D is undetermined. Germline values: CDR1 SEHNR, CDR2 FQNEAQ (reference sequence). The CDR3 is 12 residues long. CDR3 in DNA: TGTGCCAGCGTGGAGGGAAACACTGAAGCTTGCTTT. It translates to CASVEGNTEACF.

The chain recombines TRBV4-2 with TRBJ2-3, with 8 bases lining up with TRBD1. Germline V lookup: CDR1 LGHNA, CDR2 YNFKEQ. CDR3 length equals 14 residues. V lost 2 bases to trimming and J lost 6 bases; unmatched junction nucleotides: 4. The CDR3 coding sequence is TGTGCCAGCAGCCAATGGACAGGGAGGGATACGCAGTATTTT. Its translation is CASSQWTGRDTQYF.

This clonotype was seen at least ten times. The CDR3 nucleotides are TGTGCCAGCAGCTTATGGGTGAGCACAGATACGCAGTATTTT. It specifies CASSLWVSTDTQYF. This chain links TRBV7-2 with TRBJ2-3; no clear D. V lost 2 bases and J 0 bases, leaving 6 bases between the germline ends. The CDR3 runs 14 residues. CDR1 and CDR2 from the germline V gene are SGHTA and FQGNSA.

This clonotype came up many times. The chain recombines TRBV6-6 with TRBJ1-5, with D tentatively TRBD1 (6 bases). The CDR3 spans 16 residues. CDR1 MNHNY and CDR2 SVGAGI come from the germline V gene (reference sequence). Trimming cost V 2 bases and J 1 base, with 12 bases left between them. DNA of the CDR3: TGTGCCAGCAGTTACCGGGAGGGGGGGAGCAATCAGCCCCAGCATTTT. Amino acids: CASSYREGGSNQPQHF.

V gene TRBV7-2 combines with J gene TRBJ2-5; 8 nucleotides line up with TRBD1. V lost 3 bases, J lost 2 bases, and 2 bases stayed unmatched. The CDR3 has 14 residues. CDR1 and CDR2 from the germline V gene are SGHTA and FQGNSA. CDR3 DNA: TGTGCCAGCAGCTTGGACAGGGTACAAGAGACCCAGTACTTC. It is translated as CASSLDRVQETQYF.

The V and J genes are TRBV9 and TRBJ2-3; tentative D call: TRBD1 (5 bases). The CDR3 length is 16 residues. Trimming pared 0 bases from V and 2 bases from J, leaving 13 bases between. Germline CDR1 reads SGDLS; CDR2 reads YYNGEE. This CDR3 is CASSVGAGKFTDTQYF. The CDR3 DNA is TGTGCCAGCAGCGTAGGGGCAGGGAAGTTCACAGATACGCAGTATTTT.

This chain links TRBV7-3 with TRBJ1-2, with D tentatively TRBD1 (5 bases). Trimming left V 5 bases short and J 3 bases short, with 22 bases between. Germline V CDR1 and CDR2: SGHTA, FQGTGA. The CDR3 is 17 amino acids. The CDR3 coding sequence is TGTGCCAGCAGCCCATTGCCCCTAGGGGCTTTCTACTATGGCTACACCTTC. Translating gives CASSPLPLGAFYYGYTF.

This clonotype was seen a handful of times. V gene TRBV7-2 combines with J gene TRBJ1-5; D may be TRBD1 (5 bases). The CDR3 runs to 14 residues. Trimming stripped 2 bases from V and 3 bases from J, with 8 bases between. Per germline, CDR1 SGHTA and CDR2 FQGNSA. The CDR3 is CASSLQGINQPQHF. The CDR3 nucleotides are TGTGCCAGCAGCTTACAGGGAATCAATCAGCCCCAGCATTTT.